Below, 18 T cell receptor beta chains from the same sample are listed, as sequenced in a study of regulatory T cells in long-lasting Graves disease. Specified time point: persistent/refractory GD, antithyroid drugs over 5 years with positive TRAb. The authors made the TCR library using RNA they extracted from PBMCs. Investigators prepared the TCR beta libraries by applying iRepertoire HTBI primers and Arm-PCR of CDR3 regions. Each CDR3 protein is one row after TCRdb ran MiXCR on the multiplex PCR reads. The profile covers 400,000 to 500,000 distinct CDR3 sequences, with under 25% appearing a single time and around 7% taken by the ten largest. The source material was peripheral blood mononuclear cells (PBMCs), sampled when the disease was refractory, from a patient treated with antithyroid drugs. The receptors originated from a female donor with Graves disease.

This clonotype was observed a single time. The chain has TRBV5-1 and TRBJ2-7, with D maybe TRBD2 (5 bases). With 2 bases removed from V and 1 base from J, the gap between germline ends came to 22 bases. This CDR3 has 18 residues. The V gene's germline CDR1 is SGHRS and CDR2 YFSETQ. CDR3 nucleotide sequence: TGCGCCAGCAGCTTAACCCAAGCAGGACTCTGGGGATCCTACGAGCAGTACTTC. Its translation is CASSLTQAGLWGSYEQYF.

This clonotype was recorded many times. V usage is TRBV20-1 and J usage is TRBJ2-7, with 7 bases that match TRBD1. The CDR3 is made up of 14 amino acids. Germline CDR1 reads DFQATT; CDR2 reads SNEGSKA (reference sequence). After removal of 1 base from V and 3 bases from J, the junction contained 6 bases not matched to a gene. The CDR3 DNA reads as TGCAGTGCTAGAGGCGGACAGGTCGTCTACGAGCAGTACTTC. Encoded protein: CSARGGQVVYEQYF.

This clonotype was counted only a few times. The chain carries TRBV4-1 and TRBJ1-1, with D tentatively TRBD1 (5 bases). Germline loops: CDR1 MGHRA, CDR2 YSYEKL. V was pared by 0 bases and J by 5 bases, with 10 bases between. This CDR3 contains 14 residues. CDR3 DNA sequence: TGCGCCAGCAGCCAAGACACGGGGGATACTGAAGCTTTCTTT. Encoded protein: CASSQDTGDTEAFF.

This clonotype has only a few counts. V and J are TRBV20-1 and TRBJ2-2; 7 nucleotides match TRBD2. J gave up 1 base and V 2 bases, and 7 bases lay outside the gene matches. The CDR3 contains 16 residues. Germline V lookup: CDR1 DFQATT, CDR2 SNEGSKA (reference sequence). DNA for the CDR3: TGCAGTGCTAGATATGACCTAGCGGTGAACACCGGGGAGCTGTTTTTT. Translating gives CSARYDLAVNTGELFF.

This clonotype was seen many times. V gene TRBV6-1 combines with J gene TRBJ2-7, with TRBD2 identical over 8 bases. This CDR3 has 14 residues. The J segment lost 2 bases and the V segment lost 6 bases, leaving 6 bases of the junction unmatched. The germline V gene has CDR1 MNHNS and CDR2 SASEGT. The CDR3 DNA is TGTGCCAGCAGCTCGCGGGGGGCCGCCTACGAGCAGTACTTC. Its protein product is CASSSRGAAYEQYF.

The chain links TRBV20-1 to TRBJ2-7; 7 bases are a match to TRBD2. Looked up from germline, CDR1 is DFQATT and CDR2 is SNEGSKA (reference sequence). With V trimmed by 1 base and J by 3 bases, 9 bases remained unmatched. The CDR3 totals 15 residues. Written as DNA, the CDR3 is TGCAGTGCTAGAGCTCGGGGGAGGGCCGTCTACGAGCAGTACTTC. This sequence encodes CSARARGRAVYEQYF.

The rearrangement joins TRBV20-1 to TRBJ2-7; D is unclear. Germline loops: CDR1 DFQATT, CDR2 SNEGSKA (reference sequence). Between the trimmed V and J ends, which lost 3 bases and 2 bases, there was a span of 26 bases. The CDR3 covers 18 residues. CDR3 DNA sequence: TGCAGTGCTAGTAAGAATCTAGGTCCCCCAGGTGAAACCTACGAGCAGTACTTC. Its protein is CSASKNLGPPGETYEQYF.

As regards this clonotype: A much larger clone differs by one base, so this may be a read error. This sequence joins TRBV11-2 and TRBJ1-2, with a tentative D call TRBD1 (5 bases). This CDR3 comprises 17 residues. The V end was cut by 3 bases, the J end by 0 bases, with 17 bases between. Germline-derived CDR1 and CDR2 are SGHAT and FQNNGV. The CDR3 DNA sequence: TGTGCCAGCAGCTTCCAGCCCCTCAGACAGCCTAACTATGGCTACACCTTC. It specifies CASSFQPLRQPNYGYTF.

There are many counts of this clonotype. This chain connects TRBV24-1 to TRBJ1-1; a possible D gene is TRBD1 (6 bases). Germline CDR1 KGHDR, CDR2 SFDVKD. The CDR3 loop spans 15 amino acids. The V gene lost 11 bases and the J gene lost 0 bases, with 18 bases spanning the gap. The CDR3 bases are TGTGCCATAAACAGGGACCCACGAATGAACACTGAAGCTTTCTTT. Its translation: CAINRDPRMNTEAFF.

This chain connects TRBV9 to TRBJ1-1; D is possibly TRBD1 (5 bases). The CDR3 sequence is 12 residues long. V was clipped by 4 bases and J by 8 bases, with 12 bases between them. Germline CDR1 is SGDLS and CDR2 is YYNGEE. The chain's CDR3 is CASSSWGEEAFF. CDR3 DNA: TGTGCCAGCAGCTCGTGGGGGGAGGAAGCTTTCTTT.

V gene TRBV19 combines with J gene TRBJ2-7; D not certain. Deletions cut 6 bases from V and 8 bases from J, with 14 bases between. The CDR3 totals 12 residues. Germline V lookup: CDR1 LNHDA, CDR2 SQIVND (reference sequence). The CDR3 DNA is TGTGCCAGTAGCCCAGACCAGGATCAGCAGTACTTC. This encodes CASSPDQDQQYF. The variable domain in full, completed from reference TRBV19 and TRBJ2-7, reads DGGITQSPKYLFRKEGQNVTLSCEQNLNHDAMYWYRQDPGQGLRLIYYSQIVNDFQKGDIAEGYSVSREKKESFPLTVTSAQKNPTAFYLCASSPDQDQQYFGPGTRLTVT.

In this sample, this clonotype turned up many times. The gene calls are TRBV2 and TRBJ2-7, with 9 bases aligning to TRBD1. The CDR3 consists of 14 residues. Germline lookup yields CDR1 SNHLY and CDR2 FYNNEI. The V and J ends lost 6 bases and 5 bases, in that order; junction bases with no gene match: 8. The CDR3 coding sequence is TGTGCCAGCAGCATTCCTCACAGGGGGCACGAGCAGTACTTC. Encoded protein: CASSIPHRGHEQYF.

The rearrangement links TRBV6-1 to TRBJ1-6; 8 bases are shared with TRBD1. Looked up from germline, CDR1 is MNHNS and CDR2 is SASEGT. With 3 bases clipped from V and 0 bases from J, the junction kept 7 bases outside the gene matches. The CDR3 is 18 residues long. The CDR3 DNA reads TGTGCCAGCAGTGAGATTGGACAGGGAAGCTCCTATAATTCACCCCTCCACTTT. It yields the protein CASSEIGQGSSYNSPLHF.

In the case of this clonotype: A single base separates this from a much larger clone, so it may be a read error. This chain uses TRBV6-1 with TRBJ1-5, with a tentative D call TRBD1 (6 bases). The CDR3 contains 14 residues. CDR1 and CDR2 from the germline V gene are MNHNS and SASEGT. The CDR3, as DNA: TGTGCCAGCAGTGGGGGGCTTAGCAATCAGACCCAGCATTTT. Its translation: CASSGGLSNQTQHF.

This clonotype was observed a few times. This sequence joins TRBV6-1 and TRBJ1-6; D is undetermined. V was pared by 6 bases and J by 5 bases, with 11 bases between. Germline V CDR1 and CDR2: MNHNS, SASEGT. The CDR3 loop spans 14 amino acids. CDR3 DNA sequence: TGTGCCAGCAGACCGGACGGCCATAATTCACCCCTCCACTTT. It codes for CASRPDGHNSPLHF.

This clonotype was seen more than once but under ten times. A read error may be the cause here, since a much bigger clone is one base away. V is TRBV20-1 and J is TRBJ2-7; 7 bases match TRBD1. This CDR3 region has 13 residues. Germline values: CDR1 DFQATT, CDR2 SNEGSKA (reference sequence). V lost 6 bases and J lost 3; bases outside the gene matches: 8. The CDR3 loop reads CSAWDRADYEQYF. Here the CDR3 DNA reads TGCAGTGCGTGGGACAGAGCCGACTACGAGCAGTACTTC.

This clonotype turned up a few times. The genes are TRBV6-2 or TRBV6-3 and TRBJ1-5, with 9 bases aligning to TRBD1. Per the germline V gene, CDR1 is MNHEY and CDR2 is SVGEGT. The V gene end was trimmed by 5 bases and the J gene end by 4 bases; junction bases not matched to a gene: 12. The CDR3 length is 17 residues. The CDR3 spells CASSRDRGQGRNQPQHF. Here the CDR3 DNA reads TGTGCCAGCAGTCGAGATAGGGGACAGGGAAGAAATCAGCCCCAGCATTTT.

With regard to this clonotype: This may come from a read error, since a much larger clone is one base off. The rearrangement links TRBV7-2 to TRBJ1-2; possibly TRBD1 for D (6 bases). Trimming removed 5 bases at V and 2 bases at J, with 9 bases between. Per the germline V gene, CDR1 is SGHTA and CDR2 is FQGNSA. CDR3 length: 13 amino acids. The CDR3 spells CASSRQENYGYTF. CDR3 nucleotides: TGTGCCAGCAGCCGACAGGAGAACTATGGCTACACCTTC.